This TCR beta chain is from a study of blood T cell repertoires in COVID-19. TCRdb's copy holds only in-frame clones and misses some; the assay was immunoSEQ multiplex PCR. Of 35,000 to 50,000 clones listed, 82% are singletons. What was sequenced was peripheral blood. This clonotype was sampled from a woman aged 60 to 75 with acute or convalescent COVID-19.

CDR3 nucleotides: TGTGCCAGCAGTGATGGTATTGCGGGGCCGACCTACGAGCAGTACTTC. It specifies CASSDGIAGPTYEQYF. The rearrangement joins TRBV2 to TRBJ2-7; a weak D match, TRBD2 (6 bases). Germline values: CDR1 SNHLY, CDR2 FYNNEI. The CDR3 extends over 16 amino acids. V lost 3 bases, J lost 2 bases, and 17 bases lay in between.